Included here is one TCR beta chain sequence, with context. Its target is unknown. This specimen belongs to a study of cytomegalovirus exposure and HLA in healthy donors. The PCR employed 60 Vbeta primers together with 13 Jbeta primers. Assay used: immunoSEQ multiplex PCR; TCRdb lists only in-frame clones, some missing. The specimen's table records about 41,000 clones. V lost 4 bases and J lost 15; bases outside the gene matches: 8. CDR3 length equals 12 residues. Germline assignment: CDR1 SGHDN and CDR2 FVKESK. Study findings and constraints: The authors excluded some V segments, including TRBV6-2 and TRBV6-3, as indistinguishable. Prior analysis indicated that the majority of TCR beta V segments exhibited productivity approximately 87% or approximately 30% of the time. Relative to equally common others, HLA-associated TCR beta chains showed greater clonal expansion in a later analysis.

This TCR was recovered from a young man in good health and CMV-seronegative. The specimen sequenced was PBMCs. J is TRBJ2-1 and V is TRBV14; 8 positions agree with TRBD2. DNA of the CDR3: TGTGCCAGCAGCCCGACTAGCGCGCGTTGGTTCTTC. Translated: CASSPTSARWFF.